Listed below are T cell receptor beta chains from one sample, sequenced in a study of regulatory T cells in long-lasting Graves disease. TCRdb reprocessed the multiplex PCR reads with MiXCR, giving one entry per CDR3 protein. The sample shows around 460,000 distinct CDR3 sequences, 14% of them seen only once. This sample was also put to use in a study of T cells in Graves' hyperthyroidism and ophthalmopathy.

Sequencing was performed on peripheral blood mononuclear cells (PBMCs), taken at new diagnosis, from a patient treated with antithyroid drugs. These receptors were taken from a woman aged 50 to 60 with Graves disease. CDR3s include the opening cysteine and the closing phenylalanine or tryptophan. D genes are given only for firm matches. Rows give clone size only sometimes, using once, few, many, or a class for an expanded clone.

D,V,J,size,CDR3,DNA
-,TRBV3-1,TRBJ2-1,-,CASSRNRDDFNEQFF,TGTGCCAGCAGCCGAAACAGGGACGATTTCAATGAGCAGTTCTTC
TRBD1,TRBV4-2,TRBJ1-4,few,CASSQGTGGSYEKLFF,TGTGCCAGCAGCCAAGGAACAGGGGGCAGCTATGAAAAACTGTTTTTT
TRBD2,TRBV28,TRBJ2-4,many,CASSPGGVDKNIQYF,TGTGCCAGCAGTCCCGGGGGGGTGGACAAAAACATTCAGTACTTC
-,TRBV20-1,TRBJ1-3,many,CSASMSDSGNTIYF,TGCAGTGCTAGTATGTCCGACTCTGGAAACACCATATATTTT
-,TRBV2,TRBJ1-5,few,CASSEFLSTNQPQHF,TGTGCCAGCAGTGAGTTTCTAAGTACTAATCAGCCCCAGCATTTT
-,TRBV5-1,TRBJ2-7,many,CASSLFGQAQNEQYF,TGCGCCAGCAGCTTGTTCGGCCAGGCGCAAAACGAGCAGTACTTC
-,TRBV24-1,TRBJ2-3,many,CATSSDIGTDTQYF,TGTGCCACCAGTTCGGACATTGGCACAGATACGCAGTATTTT
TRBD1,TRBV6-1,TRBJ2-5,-,CASSQYSGGPGYF,TGTGCCAGCAGTCAATATTCAGGGGGCCCGGGGTACTTC
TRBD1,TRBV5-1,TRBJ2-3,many,CASAGQGALDTQYF,TGCGCCAGTGCGGGACAGGGGGCTTTAGATACGCAGTATTTT
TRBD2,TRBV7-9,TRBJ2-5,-,CASSLREGRETQYF,TGTGCCAGCAGCTTGCGGGAGGGCCGAGAGACCCAGTACTTC
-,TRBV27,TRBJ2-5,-,CASSLGGPLGTQYF,TGTGCCAGCAGTCTGGGCGGGCCCCTAGGAACCCAGTACTTC
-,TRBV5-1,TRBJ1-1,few,CASSPGGPTEAFF,TGCGCCAGCAGCCCCGGGGGTCCCACTGAAGCTTTCTTT
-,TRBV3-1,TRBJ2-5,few,CASSQDGKTGPPGGETQYF,TGTGCCAGCAGCCAAGATGGGAAAACAGGGCCACCTGGGGGGGAGACCCAGTACTTC
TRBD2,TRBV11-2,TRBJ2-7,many,CASSTDLAGEGYEQYF,TGTGCCAGCAGCACAGATCTAGCGGGAGAGGGTTACGAGCAGTACTTC
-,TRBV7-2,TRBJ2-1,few,CASSSADEQFF,TGTGCCAGCAGCTCAGCCGATGAGCAGTTCTTC
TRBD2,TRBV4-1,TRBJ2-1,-,CASSQPLREIHNEQFF,TGCGCCAGCAGTCAGCCCCTGCGGGAGATTCACAATGAGCAGTTCTTC
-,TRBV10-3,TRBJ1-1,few,CAISVEGRGTEAFF,TGTGCCATCAGTGTGGAGGGGCGAGGAACTGAAGCTTTCTTT
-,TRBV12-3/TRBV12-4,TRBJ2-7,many,CASSLAQGFHEQYF,TGTGCCAGCAGTTTAGCACAGGGTTTTCACGAGCAGTACTTC
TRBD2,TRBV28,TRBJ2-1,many,CASSLWGTSGIEQFF,TGTGCCAGCAGTTTATGGGGGACTAGCGGGATTGAGCAGTTCTTC
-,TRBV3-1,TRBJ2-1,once,CASSLPGLSSYNEQFF,TGTGCCAGCAGCCTACCGGGACTTTCCTCCTACAATGAGCAGTTCTTC
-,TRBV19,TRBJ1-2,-,CASSSGGVFALF,TGTGCCAGTAGTTCCGGAGGGGTATTCGCACTCTTC
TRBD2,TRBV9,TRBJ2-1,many,CASSQSGRNYNEQFF,TGTGCCAGCAGCCAGAGCGGGAGGAACTACAATGAGCAGTTCTTC
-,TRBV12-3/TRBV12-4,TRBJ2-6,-,CASTHLPLGQPASNSGANVLTF,TGTGCCAGCACTCATCTCCCCCTCGGACAGCCGGCTAGTAACTCTGGGGCCAACGTCCTGACTTTC
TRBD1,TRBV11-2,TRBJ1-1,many,CASSSPTLPGGAGVTEAFF,TGTGCCAGCAGCTCACCCACACTCCCAGGGGGCGCAGGAGTAACTGAAGCTTTCTTT
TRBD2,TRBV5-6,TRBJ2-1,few,CASSAGGGLPTPPFF,TGTGCCAGCAGCGCGGGGGGGGGGTTACCTACCCCCCCTTTCTTC
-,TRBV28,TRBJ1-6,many,CASSPRDGPWVNSPLHF,TGTGCCAGCAGCCCCCGGGACGGACCTTGGGTTAATTCACCCCTCCACTTT
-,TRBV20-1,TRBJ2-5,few,CSALGGGQETQYF,TGCAGTGCCCTGGGGGGGGGGCAGGAGACCCAGTACTTC
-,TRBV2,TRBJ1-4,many,CASSERPGGSVKLFF,TGTGCCAGCAGTGAAAGGCCCGGAGGAAGCGTAAAACTGTTTTTT
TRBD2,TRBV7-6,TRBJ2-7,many,CASSTQEIAGGAYEQYF,TGTGCCAGCAGCACCCAGGAAATAGCGGGAGGCGCCTACGAGCAGTACTTC
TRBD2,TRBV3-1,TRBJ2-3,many,CASSALAGSTDTQYF,TGTGCCAGCAGCGCGCTAGCGGGTAGCACAGATACGCAGTATTTT
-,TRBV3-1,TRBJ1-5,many,CASSLGGGQTNQPQHF,TGTGCCAGCAGCCTCGGGGGAGGACAGACTAATCAGCCCCAGCATTTT
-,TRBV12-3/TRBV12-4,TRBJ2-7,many,CASSVWGSFYEQYF,TGTGCCAGCAGTGTTTGGGGTTCTTTCTACGAGCAGTACTTC
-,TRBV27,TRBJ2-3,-,CATKWSDTQYF,TGTGCCACCAAATGGTCGGATACGCAGTATTTT
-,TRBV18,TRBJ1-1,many,CASSPKGNTEAFF,TGTGCCAGCTCACCAAAAGGGAACACTGAAGCTTTCTTT
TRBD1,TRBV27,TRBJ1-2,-,CASRNRDRGLNGYTF,TGTGCCAGCAGAAACAGGGACAGGGGGCTGAATGGCTACACCTTC
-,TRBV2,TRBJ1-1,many,CASSYREGTEAFF,TGTGCCAGCAGTTACAGGGAGGGAACTGAAGCTTTCTTT
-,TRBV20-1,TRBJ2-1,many,CSARDATYNEQFF,TGCAGTGCCCGGGACGCGACGTACAATGAGCAGTTCTTC
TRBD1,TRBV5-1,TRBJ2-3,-,CASSSGDREDTQYF,TGCGCCAGCAGCTCGGGGGACAGGGAAGATACGCAGTATTTT
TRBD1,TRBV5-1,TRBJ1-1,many,CASSLVDRVNTEAFF,TGCGCCAGCAGCTTGGTGGACAGGGTGAACACTGAAGCTTTCTTT
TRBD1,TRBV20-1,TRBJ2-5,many,CSAKDRGAETQYF,TGCAGTGCCAAGGACAGGGGTGCGGAGACCCAGTACTTC
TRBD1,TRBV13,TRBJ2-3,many,CASSILTGEVDTQYF,TGTGCCAGCAGCATCCTGACAGGGGAGGTTGATACGCAGTATTTT
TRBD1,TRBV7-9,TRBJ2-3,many,CASSLGQNTDTQYF,TGTGCCAGCAGCTTGGGACAGAACACAGATACGCAGTATTTT
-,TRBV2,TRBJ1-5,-,CASSVGGAQHF,TGTGCCAGCAGTGTTGGAGGGGCCCAGCATTTT
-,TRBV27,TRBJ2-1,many,CASPSATYNEQFF,TGTGCCAGCCCTAGCGCTACCTACAATGAGCAGTTCTTC
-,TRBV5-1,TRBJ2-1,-,CASSFGSDYNEQFF,TGCGCCAGCAGCTTCGGGAGTGACTACAATGAGCAGTTCTTC
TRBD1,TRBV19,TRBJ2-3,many,CASSIKGTGEDTQYF,TGTGCCAGTAGTATCAAGGGGACAGGGGAAGATACGCAGTATTTT
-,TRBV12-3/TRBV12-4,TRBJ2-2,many,CASTPRAGLSKRELFF,TGTGCCAGCACCCCCCGTGCGGGCCTATCGAAAAGGGAGCTGTTTTTT
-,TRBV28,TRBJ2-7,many,CASRGLYEQYF,TGTGCCAGTAGGGGCCTTTACGAGCAGTACTTC
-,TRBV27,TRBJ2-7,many,CASSLSGSRSYEQYF,TGTGCCAGCAGTTTATCAGGGTCGAGATCCTACGAGCAGTACTTC
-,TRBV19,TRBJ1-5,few,CASSILSYSNQPQHF,TGTGCCAGTAGTATCCTCAGCTATAGCAATCAGCCCCAGCATTTT
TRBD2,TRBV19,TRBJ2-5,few,CASSRRAGQETQYF,TGTGCCAGTAGTCGCCGAGCGGGGCAAGAGACCCAGTACTTC
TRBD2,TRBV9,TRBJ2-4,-,CASSAGLAGVGKNIQYF,TGTGCCAGCAGCGCAGGGCTAGCGGGAGTGGGCAAAAACATTCAGTACTTC
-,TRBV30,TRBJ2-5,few,CAWSHSGGTQYF,TGTGCCTGGAGTCACTCCGGGGGGACCCAGTACTTC
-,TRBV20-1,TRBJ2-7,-,CSARPPETEQYF,TGCAGTGCTAGACCCCCGGAGACCGAGCAGTACTTC
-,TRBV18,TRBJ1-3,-,CASSPTQGNTIYF,TGTGCCAGCTCACCAACTCAGGGAAACACCATATATTTT
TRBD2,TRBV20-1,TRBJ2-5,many,CSASVGLAQETQYF,TGCAGTGCTAGTGTAGGACTAGCCCAAGAGACCCAGTACTTC